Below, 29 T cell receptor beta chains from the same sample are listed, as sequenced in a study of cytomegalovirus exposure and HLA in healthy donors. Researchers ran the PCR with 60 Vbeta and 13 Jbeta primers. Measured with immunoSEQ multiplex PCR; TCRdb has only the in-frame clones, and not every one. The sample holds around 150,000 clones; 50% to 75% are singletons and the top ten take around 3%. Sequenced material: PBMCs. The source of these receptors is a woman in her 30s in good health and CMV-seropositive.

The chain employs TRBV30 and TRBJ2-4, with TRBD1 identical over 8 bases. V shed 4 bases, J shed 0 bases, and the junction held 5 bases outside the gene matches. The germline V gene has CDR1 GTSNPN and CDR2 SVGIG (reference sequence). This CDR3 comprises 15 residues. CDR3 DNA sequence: TGTGCCTGGAATAGACAGGGGTTAGCCAAAAACATTCAGTACTTC. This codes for CAWNRQGLAKNIQYF.

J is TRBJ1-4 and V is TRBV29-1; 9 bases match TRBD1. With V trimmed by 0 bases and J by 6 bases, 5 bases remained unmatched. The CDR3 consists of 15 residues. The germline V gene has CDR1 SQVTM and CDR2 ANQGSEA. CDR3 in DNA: TGCAGCGTTGAAGAGGCTGGGACAGGGTATGAAAAACTGTTTTTT. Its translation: CSVEEAGTGYEKLFF.

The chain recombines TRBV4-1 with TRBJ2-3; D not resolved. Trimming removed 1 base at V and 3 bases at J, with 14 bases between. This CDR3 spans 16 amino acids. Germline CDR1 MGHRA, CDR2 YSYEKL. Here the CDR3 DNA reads TGCGCCAGCAGCCAAGTCAATCTAGTCCAGACAGATACGCAGTATTTT. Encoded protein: CASSQVNLVQTDTQYF.

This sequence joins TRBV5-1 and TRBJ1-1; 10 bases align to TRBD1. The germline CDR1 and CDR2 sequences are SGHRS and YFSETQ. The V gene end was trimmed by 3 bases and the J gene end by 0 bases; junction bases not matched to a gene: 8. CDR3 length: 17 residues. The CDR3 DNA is TGCGCCAGCAGCTCCGGACAGGGGGAGTTGATGAACACTGAAGCTTTCTTT. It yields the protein CASSSGQGELMNTEAFF.

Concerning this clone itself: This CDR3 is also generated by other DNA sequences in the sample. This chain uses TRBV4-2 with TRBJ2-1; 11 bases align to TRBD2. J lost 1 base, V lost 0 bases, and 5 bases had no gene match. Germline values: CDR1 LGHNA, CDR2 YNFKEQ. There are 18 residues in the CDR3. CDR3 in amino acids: CASSQDKLAGGSYNEQFF. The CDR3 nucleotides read TGTGCCAGCAGCCAAGATAAGCTAGCGGGGGGATCCTACAATGAGCAGTTCTTC.

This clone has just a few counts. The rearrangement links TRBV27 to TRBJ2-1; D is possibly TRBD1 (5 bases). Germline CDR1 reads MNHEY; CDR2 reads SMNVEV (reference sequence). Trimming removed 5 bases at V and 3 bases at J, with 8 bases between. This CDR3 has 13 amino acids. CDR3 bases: TGTGCCAGCAGTCTTGACAGCTACAATGAGCAGTTCTTC. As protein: CASSLDSYNEQFF.

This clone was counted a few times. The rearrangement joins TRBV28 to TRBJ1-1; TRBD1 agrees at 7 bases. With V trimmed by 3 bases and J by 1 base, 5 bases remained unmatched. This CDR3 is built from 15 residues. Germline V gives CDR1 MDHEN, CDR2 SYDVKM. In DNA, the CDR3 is TGTGCCAGCAGTTTGACAGGGTTCCCGAACACTGAAGCTTTCTTT. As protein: CASSLTGFPNTEAFF.

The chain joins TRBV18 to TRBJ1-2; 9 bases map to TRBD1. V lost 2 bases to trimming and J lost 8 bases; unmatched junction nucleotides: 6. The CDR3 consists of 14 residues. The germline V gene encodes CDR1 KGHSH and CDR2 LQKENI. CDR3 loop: CASSPSGTGSGYTF. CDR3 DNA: TGTGCCAGCTCACCATCCGGGACAGGGAGCGGCTACACCTTC.

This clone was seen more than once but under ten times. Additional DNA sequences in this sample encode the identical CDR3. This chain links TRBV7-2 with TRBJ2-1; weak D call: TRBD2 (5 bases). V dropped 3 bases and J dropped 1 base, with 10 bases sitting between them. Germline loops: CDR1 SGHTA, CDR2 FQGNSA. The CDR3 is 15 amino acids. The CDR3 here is CASSLGSTSYNEQFF. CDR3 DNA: TGTGCCAGCAGCTTGGGGAGTACGTCCTACAATGAGCAGTTCTTC.

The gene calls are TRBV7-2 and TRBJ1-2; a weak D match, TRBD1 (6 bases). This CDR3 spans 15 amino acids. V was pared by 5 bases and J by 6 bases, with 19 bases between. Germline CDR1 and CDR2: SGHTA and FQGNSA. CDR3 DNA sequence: TGTGCCAGCAGCCCGCAACAGGGACCTTCCAATGGCTACACCTTC. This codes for CASSPQQGPSNGYTF.

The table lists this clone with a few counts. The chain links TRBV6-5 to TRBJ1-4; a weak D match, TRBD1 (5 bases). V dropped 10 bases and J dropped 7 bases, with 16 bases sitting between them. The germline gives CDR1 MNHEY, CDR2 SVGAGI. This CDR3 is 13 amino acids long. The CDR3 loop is CATNAGRGEKLFF. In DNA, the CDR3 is TGTGCCACAAACGCGGGGCGAGGTGAAAAACTGTTTTTT.

In DNA, the CDR3 is TGTGCCACCAGCAGAGCTGACAATGAGCAGTTCTTC. Protein: CATSRADNEQFF. The chain employs TRBV15 and TRBJ2-1; D is unclear. Looked up from germline, CDR1 is LNHNV and CDR2 is YYDKDF (reference sequence). The germline V and J ends were trimmed by 1 base and 5 bases, with 3 bases remaining between them. This CDR3 is built from 12 residues.

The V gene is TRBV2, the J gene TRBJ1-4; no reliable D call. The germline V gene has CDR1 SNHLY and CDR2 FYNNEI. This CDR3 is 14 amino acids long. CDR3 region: CVTTAPATNEKLFF. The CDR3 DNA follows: TGTGTCACCACAGCCCCTGCAACTAATGAAAAACTGTTTTTT.

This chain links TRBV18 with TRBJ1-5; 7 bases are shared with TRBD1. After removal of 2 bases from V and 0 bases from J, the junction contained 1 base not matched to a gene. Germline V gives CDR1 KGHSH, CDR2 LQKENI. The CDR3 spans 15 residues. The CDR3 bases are TGTGCCAGCTCACCAGGGACAGTTAGCAATCAGCCCCAGCATTTT. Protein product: CASSPGTVSNQPQHF.

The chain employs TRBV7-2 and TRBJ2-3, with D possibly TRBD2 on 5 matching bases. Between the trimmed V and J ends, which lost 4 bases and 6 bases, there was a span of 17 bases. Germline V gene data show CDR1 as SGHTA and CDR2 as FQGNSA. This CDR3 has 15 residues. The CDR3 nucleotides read TGTGCCAGCAGCTCGGACTGGGCCTCACAGGATACGCAGTATTTT. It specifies CASSSDWASQDTQYF.

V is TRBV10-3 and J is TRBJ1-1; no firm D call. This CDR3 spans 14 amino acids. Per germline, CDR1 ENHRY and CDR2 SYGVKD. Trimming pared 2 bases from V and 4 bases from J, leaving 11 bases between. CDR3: CAISERGEGTEAFF. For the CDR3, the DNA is TGTGCCATCAGTGAGCGAGGCGAAGGCACTGAAGCTTTCTTT.

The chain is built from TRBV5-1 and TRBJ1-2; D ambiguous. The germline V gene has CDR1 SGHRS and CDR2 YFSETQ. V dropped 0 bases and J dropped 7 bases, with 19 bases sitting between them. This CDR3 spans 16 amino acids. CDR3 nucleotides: TGCGCCAGCAGCTTGGGAGACGGGTCTCCCATGCCTGGCTACACCTTC. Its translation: CASSLGDGSPMPGYTF. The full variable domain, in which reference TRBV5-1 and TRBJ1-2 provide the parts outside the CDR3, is KAGVTQTPRYLIKTRGQQVTLSCSPISGHRSVSWYQQTPGQGLQFLFEYFSETQRNKGNFPGRFSGRQFSNSRSEMNVSTLELGDSALYLCASSLGDGSPMPGYTFGSGTRLTVV.

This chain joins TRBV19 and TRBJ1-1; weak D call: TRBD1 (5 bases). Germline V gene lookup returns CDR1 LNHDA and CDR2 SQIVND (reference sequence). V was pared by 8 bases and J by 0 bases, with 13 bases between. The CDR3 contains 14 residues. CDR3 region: CASRPTEVNTEAFF. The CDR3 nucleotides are TGTGCCAGTCGCCCGACAGAAGTGAACACTGAAGCTTTCTTT.

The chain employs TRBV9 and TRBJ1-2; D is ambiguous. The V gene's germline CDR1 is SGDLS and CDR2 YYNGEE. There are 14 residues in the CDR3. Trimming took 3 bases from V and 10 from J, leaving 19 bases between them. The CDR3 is CASSARGGGSDYTF. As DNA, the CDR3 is TGTGCCAGCAGCGCACGGGGAGGCGGTTCTGACTACACCTTC.

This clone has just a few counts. The CDR3 loop is CASSSGRDYGYTF. Here the CDR3 DNA reads TGTGCCAGCTCCTCCGGCAGGGACTATGGCTACACCTTC. V is TRBV19 and J is TRBJ1-2, with D perhaps TRBD1 (5 bases). The CDR3 has 13 amino acids. The V gene lost 9 bases and the J gene lost 3 bases, with 14 bases spanning the gap. Germline CDR1 is LNHDA and CDR2 is SQIVND (reference sequence).

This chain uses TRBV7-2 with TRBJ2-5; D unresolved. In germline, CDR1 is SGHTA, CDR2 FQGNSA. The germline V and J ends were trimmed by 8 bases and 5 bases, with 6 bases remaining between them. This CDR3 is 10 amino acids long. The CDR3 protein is CASGRETQYF. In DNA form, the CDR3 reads TGTGCCAGCGGTCGGGAGACCCAGTACTTC.

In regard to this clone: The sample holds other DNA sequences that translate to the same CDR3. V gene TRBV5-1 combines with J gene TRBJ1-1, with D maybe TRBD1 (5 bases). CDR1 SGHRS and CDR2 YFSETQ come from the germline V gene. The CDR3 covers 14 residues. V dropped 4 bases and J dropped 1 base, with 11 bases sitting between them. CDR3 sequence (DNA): TGCGCCAGCAGCCTCGACAGTCCGAACACTGAAGCTTTCTTT. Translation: CASSLDSPNTEAFF.

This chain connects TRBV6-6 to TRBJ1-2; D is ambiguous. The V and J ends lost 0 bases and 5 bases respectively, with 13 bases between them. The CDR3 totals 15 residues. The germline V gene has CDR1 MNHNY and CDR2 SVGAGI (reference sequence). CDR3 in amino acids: CASSYSPRVTYGYTF. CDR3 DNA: TGTGCCAGCAGTTACTCCCCCCGGGTCACTTATGGCTACACCTTC.

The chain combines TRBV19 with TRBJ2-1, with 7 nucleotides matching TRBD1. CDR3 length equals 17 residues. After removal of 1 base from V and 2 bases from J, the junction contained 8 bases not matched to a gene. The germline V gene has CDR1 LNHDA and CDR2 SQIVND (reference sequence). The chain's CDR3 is CASSIVRGRGTYNEQFF. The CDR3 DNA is TGTGCCAGTAGTATAGTCAGGGGCAGGGGGACCTACAATGAGCAGTTCTTC.

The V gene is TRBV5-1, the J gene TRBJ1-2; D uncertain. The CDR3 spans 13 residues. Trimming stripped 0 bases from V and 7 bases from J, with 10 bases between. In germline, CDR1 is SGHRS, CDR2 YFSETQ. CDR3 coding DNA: TGCGCCAGCAGCTTGGGCGCAGGCATTGGCTACACCTTC. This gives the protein CASSLGAGIGYTF.

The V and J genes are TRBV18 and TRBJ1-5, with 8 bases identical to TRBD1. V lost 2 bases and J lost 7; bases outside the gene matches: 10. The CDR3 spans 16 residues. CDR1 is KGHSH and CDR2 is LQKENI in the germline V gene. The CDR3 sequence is CASSPVDTGGRQPQHF. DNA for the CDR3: TGTGCCAGCTCACCAGTGGATACAGGGGGGAGGCAGCCCCAGCATTTT. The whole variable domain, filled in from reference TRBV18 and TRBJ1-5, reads NAGVMQNPRHLVRRRGQEARLRCSPMKGHSHVYWYRQLPEEGLKFMVYLQKENIIDESGMPKERFSAEFPKEGPSILRIQQVVRGDSAAYFCASSPVDTGGRQPQHFGDGTRLSIL.

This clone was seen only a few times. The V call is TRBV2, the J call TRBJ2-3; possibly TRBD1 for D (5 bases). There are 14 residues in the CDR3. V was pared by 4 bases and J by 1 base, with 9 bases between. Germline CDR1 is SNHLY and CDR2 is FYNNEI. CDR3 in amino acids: CASSGGRGTDTQYF. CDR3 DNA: TGTGCCAGCAGTGGAGGCAGGGGCACAGATACGCAGTATTTT.

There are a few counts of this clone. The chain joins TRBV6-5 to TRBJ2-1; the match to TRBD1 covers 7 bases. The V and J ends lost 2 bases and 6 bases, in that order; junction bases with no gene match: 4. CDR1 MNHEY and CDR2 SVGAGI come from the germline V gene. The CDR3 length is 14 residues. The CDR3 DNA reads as TGTGCCAGCAGTTACAGGGGGCGCACCAATGAGCAGTTCTTC. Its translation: CASSYRGRTNEQFF.

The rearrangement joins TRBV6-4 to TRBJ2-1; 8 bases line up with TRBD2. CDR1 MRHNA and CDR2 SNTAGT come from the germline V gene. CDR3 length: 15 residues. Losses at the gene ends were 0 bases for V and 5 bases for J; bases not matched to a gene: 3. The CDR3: CASSDSTGGHNEQFF. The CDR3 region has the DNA TGTGCCAGCAGTGACTCGACGGGGGGGCACAATGAGCAGTTCTTC.